This T cell receptor beta chain was sequenced for a study of identical twins. Findings of the study overall: Invariant T cells like MAIT and iNKT could partly confound the zero-insertion analyses. The conclusions drew on cross-sectional statistical analysis instead of tracking the same donors.

TCRdb ran MiXCR on the 5' RACE reads and lists one entry per CDR3 protein. The sample lists some 660,000 distinct CDR3 sequences; about 9.4% were seen once. The CDR3 is made up of 17 amino acids. V lost 6 bases to trimming and J lost 2 bases; unmatched junction nucleotides: 15. CDR1 and CDR2 (germline): DFQATT, SNEGSKA (reference sequence). As concerns this clonotype: Its specificity is unknown.

This sample was also put to use in a study of yellow fever vaccine responses in identical twins. This second report adds: Twins reportedly mounted vaccine T cell responses that seemed partly convergent, partly personalized.

This receptor was identified in a woman aged 18-30 years in good health. The gene calls are TRBV20-1 and TRBJ2-3; TRBD1 agrees at 9 bases. Sequencing input: PBMCs. The CDR3, as DNA: TGCAGTGCCAAAGAGATGGGACAGGGATGGATCACAGATACGCAGTATTTT. This codes for CSAKEMGQGWITDTQYF.